This passage covers 5 T cell receptor beta chains from one sample sequenced in a study of CD8+CD57+ T cells in acquired aplastic anemia. Using genomic DNA as the template, TCR beta VDJ and CDR3 profiling was carried out. TCRdb re-called the reads with MiXCR, one entry per CDR3 protein. There are roughly 250,000 distinct CDR3 sequences in the sample; approximately 45% occur only once, and 6.5% to 8% lies in the top ten. Sequencing was done on patients that had shown CD8+CD57+ cell expansion by flow cytometry. Sequences were obtained from sorted CD4+, CD8+, or CD8+CD57+ T cells (not recorded which) from PBMCs. The receptors were sampled from a human donor with aplastic anemia.

For the CDR3, the DNA is TGCAGTGCTAGAGATTTCGGGGGACCCTATGGCTACACCTTC. This gives the protein CSARDFGGPYGYTF. This sequence joins TRBV20-1 and TRBJ1-2, with D tentatively TRBD1 (5 bases). Trimming stripped 0 bases from V and 4 bases from J, with 12 bases between. This CDR3 has 14 residues. Germline lookup yields CDR1 DFQATT and CDR2 SNEGSKA (reference sequence).

Note on this clonotype: Possible read error: a much larger clone is one base away. The chain joins TRBV12-3 or TRBV12-4 to TRBJ2-1; tentative D call: TRBD1 (6 bases). The CDR3 is made up of 14 amino acids. The V end was cut by 6 bases, the J end by 2 bases, with 11 bases between. As DNA, the CDR3 is TGTGCCAGCAGCAAGCAGGGGCCCTACAATGAGCAGTTCTTC. Protein sequence: CASSKQGPYNEQFF.

The chain links TRBV6-5 to TRBJ2-7; no clear D. Trimming left V 0 bases short and J 0 bases short, with 6 bases between. Germline-derived CDR1 and CDR2 are MNHEY and SVGAGI. CDR3 length equals 14 residues. The CDR3 here is CASSYSSDSYEQYF. In nucleotides, the CDR3 is TGTGCCAGCAGTTACTCATCAGACTCCTACGAGCAGTACTTC.

This clonotype was seen only a few times. The V call is TRBV14, the J call TRBJ2-7; TRBD1 might be the D (6 bases). Per the germline V gene, CDR1 is SGHDN and CDR2 is FVKESK. The length of the CDR3 is 15 residues. V lost 8 bases to trimming and J lost 6 bases, with 23 bases between them. The CDR3 region has the DNA TGTGCCAGCTCACCATTGGCAGGGGAATACTCCGAGCAGTACTTC. It translates to CASSPLAGEYSEQYF.

Worth noting for this clonotype: This could be a read error, since a much larger clone is one nucleotide away. The rearrangement links TRBV7-9 to TRBJ2-2; no clear D. The CDR3 is made up of 13 amino acids. The germline CDR1 and CDR2 sequences are SEHNR and FQNEAQ (reference sequence). CDR3 nucleotide sequence: TGTGCCAGCAACTTAACAGTTTCCGGGGAGCTGTTTTTT. Amino acids: CASNLTVSGELFF. Using reference TRBV7-9 and TRBJ2-2 for the parts outside the CDR3, the full variable domain is DTGVSQNPRHKITKRGQNVTFRCDPISEHNRLYWYRQTLGQGPEFLTYFQNEAQLEKSRLLSDRFSAERPKGSFSTLEIQRTEQGDSAMYLCASNLTVSGELFFGEGSRLTVL.